This TCR beta chain was captured by sequencing in a study of T cells in Graves' hyperthyroidism and ophthalmopathy. Study-wide results and limits: Within blood appeared most thyroid clonotypes that had expanded above 0.001.

To note about this clonotype: What it recognizes is unknown.

Deletions cut 0 bases from V and 5 bases from J, with 14 bases between. The germline V gene has CDR1 MNHEY and CDR2 SVGAGI. The length of the CDR3 is 16 residues. Under 3 months was the duration of disease in ophthalmopathy patients, who also had a Clinical Activity Score of at least 3 and a NOSPECS grade of at least 4. Uncontrolled infection, other autoimmune disease, pregnancy or lactation led to exclusion. Clinicians diagnosed patients from clinical symptoms, serum thyroxine and TRAb, thyroid ultrasound and orbital computed tomography. RNA transcripts gave rise to amplified TCR beta CDR3 regions. The primer set for the first-round RT-PCR of the TCR CDR3 was HTBI. One entry per CDR3 protein, called by TCRdb with MiXCR from the multiplex PCR reads. Of hundreds of thousands of distinct CDR3 sequences detected, approximately 25% appear once; the ten largest clones hold roughly 10%.

The sequenced sample was blood. The gene calls are TRBV6-5 and TRBJ1-5; D possibly corresponds to TRBD1 (6 bases). The sequence derives from a woman between 25 and 40 years old with Graves' ophthalmopathy. The CDR3 DNA follows: TGTGCCAGCAGTTACTCGAGGGGGAGAGGAGATCAGCCCCAGCATTTT. This gives the protein CASSYSRGRGDQPQHF.